Shown below are 21 T cell receptor beta chains from a single sample sequenced in a study of early T cells in non-severe SARS-CoV-2 infection. TCRdb re-called the 5' RACE reads with MiXCR, one entry per CDR3 protein. Seen here are about 40,000 distinct CDR3 sequences, roughly 5% observed once, and the top ten hold about 5%. The sequenced sample was whole blood. All receptors come from an adult who was a healthcare worker with PCR-confirmed SARS-CoV-2 infection or an uninfected control (not recorded which).

Ten or more counts support this clonotype. The V and J genes are TRBV5-1 and TRBJ2-1, with TRBD2 identical over 9 bases. Per the germline V gene, CDR1 is SGHRS and CDR2 is YFSETQ. The J segment lost 6 bases and the V segment lost 6 bases, leaving 7 bases of the junction unmatched. The CDR3 extends over 14 amino acids. The chain's CDR3 is CASKTSSGANEQFF. The CDR3 bases are TGCGCCAGCAAGACGTCTAGCGGGGCCAATGAGCAGTTCTTC. Based on the CDR3 plus reference TRBV5-1 and TRBJ2-1, the full variable domain is KAGVTQTPRYLIKTRGQQVTLSCSPISGHRSVSWYQQTPGQGLQFLFEYFSETQRNKGNFPGRFSGRQFSNSRSEMNVSTLELGDSALYLCASKTSSGANEQFFGPGTRLTVL.

This chain links TRBV10-3 with TRBJ2-7, with TRBD2 matching over 9 bases. This CDR3 spans 16 amino acids. The V segment lost 3 bases and the J segment 5 bases; nucleotides outside the gene matches: 11. The germline V gene encodes CDR1 ENHRY and CDR2 SYGVKD. The CDR3 DNA reads as TGTGCCATCAGTGACCCGCCGGGACTAGCTTTCGACGAGCAGTACTTC. Translation: CAISDPPGLAFDEQYF.

The V and J genes are TRBV5-1 and TRBJ2-3, with a weak D call TRBD1 (5 bases). Germline V gene lookup returns CDR1 SGHRS and CDR2 YFSETQ. V lost 1 base and J 2 bases, leaving 14 bases between the germline ends. CDR3 length equals 16 residues. The CDR3 spells CASSLHTGSNTDTQYF. For the CDR3, the DNA is TGCGCCAGCAGCTTGCATACAGGTTCCAACACAGATACGCAGTATTTT.

This clonotype showed up just a few times. The chain combines TRBV12-3 or TRBV12-4 with TRBJ2-5; D might be TRBD2 (6 bases). V gave up 5 bases and J gave up 5 bases, with 9 bases separating them. This CDR3 has 12 amino acids. CDR3 bases: TGTGCCAGCAGTAGAGGGAGGGAGACCCAGTACTTC. Translated, it gives CASSRGRETQYF.

The V call is TRBV11-2, the J call TRBJ1-4; unclear D gene. CDR1 and CDR2 from the germline V gene are SGHAT and FQNNGV. V lost 8 bases to trimming and J lost 6 bases, with 13 bases between them. This CDR3 is 13 amino acids long. The DNA of the CDR3 is TGTGCCAGCGGCTGGTTCGGCGATGAAAAACTGTTTTTT. It encodes CASGWFGDEKLFF.

This sequence joins TRBV3-1 and TRBJ2-5, with TRBD2 as a possible D gene (5 bases). Germline CDR1 is LGHDT and CDR2 is YNNKEL (reference sequence). Trimming shortened V by 7 bases and J by 7 bases, and 10 bases separated the two germline ends. CDR3 length: 11 residues. CDR3 region: CASTTSGTQYF. CDR3 nucleotides: TGTGCCAGCACCACGAGCGGGACCCAGTACTTC.

The chain has TRBV28 and TRBJ2-3; 8 bases agree with TRBD2. Germline V lookup: CDR1 MDHEN, CDR2 SYDVKM. The V gene end was trimmed by 5 bases and the J gene end by 7 bases; junction bases not matched to a gene: 8. This CDR3 has 14 amino acids. CDR3 nucleotide sequence: TGTGCCAGCAGTGCCTCCGGGACTAGATATACGCAGTATTTT. The encoded protein is CASSASGTRYTQYF.

This clonotype was seen ten or more times. Because the CDR3's place on the DNA is in doubt, the DNA is left out and the CDR3 is given as listed by TCRdb. The chain employs TRBV3-1 and TRBJ2-5; the table's D gene call, TRBD1, was not cross checked with the DNA. The CDR3 adds up to 18 amino acids, both ends counted. Germline CDR1 LGHDT, CDR2 YNNKEL (reference sequence). Here the CDR3 reads CASSHPPLSRGFLETQYF.

The chain has TRBV5-5 and TRBJ2-2, with D perhaps matching TRBD2 (6 bases). V lost 2 bases, J lost 2 bases, and 7 bases lay in between. Germline V gene sequence: CDR1 SGHKS, CDR2 YYEKEE (reference sequence). This CDR3 has 14 residues. The CDR3 coding sequence is TGTGCCAGCAGCTTTAGCGGTAACACCGGGGAGCTGTTTTTT. This codes for CASSFSGNTGELFF.

This clonotype has at least ten counts. This rearrangement joins TRBV5-4 to TRBJ2-5; 7 bases match TRBD1. This CDR3 region has 16 residues. Trimming removed 5 bases from V and 1 base from J; junction bases left unmatched: 11. Germline V gene data show CDR1 as SGHNT and CDR2 as YYREEE (reference sequence). CDR3 bases: TGTGCCAGCAGGTGGGCCGACAGGGTAGGCCAAGAGACCCAGTACTTC. It codes for CASRWADRVGQETQYF.

This clonotype is medium-sized (0.01 to 0.1%) within its sample. The CDR3 region is CASSLTGTGGSTVQYF. The CDR3 nucleotides read TGTGCCAGCAGCCTCACCGGGACAGGGGGCTCGACAGTGCAGTATTTT. The chain carries TRBV6-4 and TRBJ2-3; TRBD1 agrees at 12 bases. CDR3 size: 16 residues. Germline CDR1 MRHNA, CDR2 SNTAGT. With 6 bases clipped from V and 11 bases from J, the junction kept 15 bases outside the gene matches.

In its sample, this clonotype was seen many times. This chain connects TRBV5-5 to TRBJ2-2; 8 nucleotides align to TRBD1. Germline V gene data show CDR1 as SGHKS and CDR2 as YYEKEE (reference sequence). The CDR3 has 14 residues. CDR3 amino acids: CASLRTGLTGELFF. The CDR3 coding sequence is TGTGCGAGCTTGAGGACAGGGCTCACCGGGGAGCTGTTTTTT.

This clonotype has more than one count but fewer than ten. J is TRBJ2-7 and V is TRBV10-2; D uncertain. CDR1 WSHSY and CDR2 SAAADI come from the germline V gene. The CDR3 runs to 13 residues. The ends were cut back, 3 bases at V and 3 bases at J, with 9 bases in the middle. This CDR3 reads CASSDSTGYEQYF. The CDR3 coding sequence is TGCGCCAGCAGTGACTCCACGGGCTACGAGCAGTACTTC.

This clonotype has at least ten counts. The chain links TRBV3-1 to TRBJ1-6; D remains ambiguous. Trimming cost V 1 base and J 6 bases, with 10 bases left between them. Germline values: CDR1 LGHDT, CDR2 YNNKEL (reference sequence). The CDR3 length is 15 residues. Written as DNA, the CDR3 is TGTGCCAGCAGCCAAGGGGCGAGGCCTAATTCACCCCTCCACTTT. Translated, it gives CASSQGARPNSPLHF.

This clonotype was counted only a few times. The V and J genes are TRBV20-1 and TRBJ2-7, with a weak D call TRBD1 (8 bases). The V end lost 6 bases, the J end lost 5 bases, and 20 bases lay between the germline ends. This CDR3 has 14 residues. Germline V lookup: CDR1 DFQATT, CDR2 SNEGSKA (reference sequence). The CDR3 loop reads CSAGGGTGINEQYF. CDR3 bases: TGCAGTGCGGGGGGAGGGACAGGTATCAACGAGCAGTACTTC.

A few counts support this clonotype. This chain joins TRBV7-9 and TRBJ1-4, with 8 bases lining up with TRBD1. The junction had 8 bases not matched to a gene; V was cut back by 6 bases and J by 8 bases. The CDR3 spans 14 residues. Germline V gene data show CDR1 as SEHNR and CDR2 as FQNEAQ (reference sequence). CDR3 sequence: CASRFGTGGEKLFF. The DNA for the CDR3 is TGTGCCAGCAGATTCGGAACAGGGGGAGAAAAACTGTTTTTT.

This clonotype occurred many times. This chain connects TRBV20-1 to TRBJ2-5; 9 nucleotides line up with TRBD2. CDR1 and CDR2 from the germline V gene are DFQATT and SNEGSKA (reference sequence). The CDR3 is 14 residues long. Trimming cost V 5 bases and J 5 bases; bases outside gene matches: 9. Here the CDR3 reads CSAPPLAGTETQYF. CDR3 sequence (DNA): TGCAGTGCTCCCCCCCTAGCGGGGACTGAGACCCAGTACTTC.

V usage is TRBV30 and J usage is TRBJ1-4, with 9 bases aligning to TRBD1. The CDR3 runs to 15 residues. The V gene end was trimmed by 5 bases and the J gene end by 0 bases; junction bases not matched to a gene: 4. Per the germline V gene, CDR1 is GTSNPN and CDR2 is SVGIG (reference sequence). The CDR3 region is CAWGTGFATNEKLFF. In DNA form, the CDR3 reads TGTGCCTGGGGGACAGGGTTTGCAACTAATGAAAAACTGTTTTTT.

In its sample, this clonotype ranks as medium-sized. This chain uses TRBV11-2 with TRBJ2-4, with TRBD2 matching over 12 bases. Germline lookup yields CDR1 SGHAT and CDR2 FQNNGV. V lost 6 bases to trimming and J lost 7 bases; unmatched junction nucleotides: 7. The CDR3 contains 15 residues. CDR3 protein: CASRSTSGSLNIQYF. Written as DNA, the CDR3 is TGTGCCAGCAGGTCGACTAGCGGGAGTTTGAACATTCAGTACTTC.

This clonotype has ten or more counts. The chain combines TRBV27 with TRBJ1-4; D not certain. Germline V CDR1 and CDR2: MNHEY, SMNVEV (reference sequence). The CDR3 covers 15 residues. V lost 6 bases to trimming and J lost 3 bases, with 14 bases between them. The CDR3 DNA reads TGTGCCAGCAGCAAGGACTGGACGGCTAATGAAAAACTGTTTTTT. Protein sequence: CASSKDWTANEKLFF.

V and J are TRBV7-2 and TRBJ1-1; tentative D call: TRBD1 (5 bases). CDR1 and CDR2 from the germline V gene are SGHTA and FQGNSA. The ends were cut back, 8 bases at V and 11 bases at J, with 21 bases in the middle. There are 13 residues in the CDR3. The CDR3 nucleotides read TGTGCCAGCGCTCTTTCCTTACAGGCTTCGGCTTTCTTT. It specifies CASALSLQASAFF.